These 25 T cell receptor beta chains originate from one sample sequenced in a study of naive CD8 T cells in extremely preterm neonates. The repertoire was sequenced with immunoSEQ multiplex PCR; TCRdb's copy has only in-frame clones and lacks some. Of roughly 6,500 clones detected, 95% to 99% appear once; the ten largest clones hold 0.35% to 0.45%. Deliveries were elective term cesareans at about 35-41 weeks, with no labor or membrane rupture. The sample taken for sequencing was naive CD8+ T cells from cord blood. The origin of the receptors is a newborn in good health.

The chain uses TRBV9 and TRBJ2-2; D perhaps matches TRBD1 (6 bases). CDR1 is SGDLS, CDR2 YYNGEE, per germline. This CDR3 region has 15 residues. The germline V and J ends were trimmed by 0 bases and 0 bases, with 6 bases remaining between them. The CDR3 loop is CASSVGTANTGELFF. DNA for the CDR3: TGTGCCAGCAGCGTAGGGACAGCGAACACCGGGGAGCTGTTTTTT.

The CDR3 DNA sequence: TGTGCTACGGTCAGTTTTCGGGAGAGGTCCTACAATGAGCAGTTCTTC. Translation: CATVSFRERSYNEQFF. V is TRBV28 and J is TRBJ2-1; D is perhaps TRBD2 (6 bases). The CDR3 covers 16 residues. Germline V gene sequence: CDR1 MDHEN, CDR2 SYDVKM.

This chain joins TRBV4-3 and TRBJ1-6, with D possibly being TRBD1 (6 bases). The germline CDR1 and CDR2 sequences are LGHNA and YSLEER. This CDR3 region has 18 residues. Trimming removed 2 bases at V and 1 base at J, with 15 bases between. The DNA of the CDR3 is TGCGCCAGCAGCCAAATCCCTTTTACAGGGTCCTATAATTCACCCCTCCACTTT. As protein: CASSQIPFTGSYNSPLHF.

The chain carries TRBV5-8 and TRBJ2-1; D is perhaps TRBD2 (6 bases). Per germline, CDR1 SGHTS and CDR2 YDEGEE. CDR3 length equals 16 residues. V shed 4 bases and J shed 2 bases, with 16 bases lying between them. CDR3 in DNA: TGTGCCAGCAGCCTGAAGGGGAGGCCGACCTACAATGAGCAGTTCTTC. Protein product: CASSLKGRPTYNEQFF. The full variable domain, its missing parts supplied by reference TRBV5-8 and TRBJ2-1, is EAGVTQSPTHLIKTRGQQATLRCSPISGHTSVYWYQQALGLGLQFLLWYDEGEERNRGNFPPRFSGRQFPNYSSELNVNALELEDSALYLCASSLKGRPTYNEQFFGPGTRLTVL.

The J gene is TRBJ2-3, the V gene TRBV5-1; 13 bases line up with TRBD2. The CDR3 has 17 residues. Per the germline V gene, CDR1 is SGHRS and CDR2 is YFSETQ. The J segment lost 6 bases and the V segment lost 0 bases, leaving 7 bases of the junction unmatched. The CDR3 bases are TGCGCCAGCAGCTTGGCAACTAGCGGGAGGGCCGCGGATACGCAGTATTTT. Protein product: CASSLATSGRAADTQYF.

This chain links TRBV9 with TRBJ1-5; the D is unclear. The V gene's germline CDR1 is SGDLS and CDR2 YYNGEE. V shed 0 bases and J shed 3 bases, with 4 bases lying between them. The CDR3 contains 13 residues. CDR3: CASSVGYNQPQHF. Written as DNA, the CDR3 is TGTGCCAGCAGCGTAGGTTACAATCAGCCCCAGCATTTT.

The chain couples TRBV19 to TRBJ2-7; 7 bases are shared with TRBD1. The ends lost 5 bases at V and 2 bases at J; junction bases unmatched: 6. The germline V gene encodes CDR1 LNHDA and CDR2 SQIVND (reference sequence). The CDR3 extends over 14 amino acids. CDR3 region: CASSAGQAAYEQYF. In DNA form, the CDR3 reads TGTGCCAGTAGTGCAGGACAGGCAGCCTACGAGCAGTACTTC.

V and J are TRBV5-6 and TRBJ2-5; 8 bases are a match to TRBD2. The ends lost 3 bases at V and 1 base at J; junction bases unmatched: 2. Germline assignment: CDR1 SGHDT and CDR2 YYEEEE. CDR3 length: 14 amino acids. CDR3 nucleotide sequence: TGTGCCAGCAGCTACGGGACTAGCCAAGAGACCCAGTACTTC. This translates into CASSYGTSQETQYF.

V gene TRBV13 combines with J gene TRBJ2-7; D is unresolved. This CDR3 region has 13 residues. Between the trimmed V and J ends, which lost 0 bases and 2 bases, there was a span of 5 bases. CDR1 is PRHDT and CDR2 is FYEKMQ in the germline V gene (reference sequence). CDR3 sequence reads: CASSLGGPYEQYF. The CDR3 DNA reads as TGTGCCAGCAGCTTAGGCGGTCCCTACGAGCAGTACTTC.

The rearrangement uses TRBV19 and TRBJ1-5; TRBD1 matches 12 bases. Trimming took 8 bases from V and 4 from J; bases not matched to a gene: 9. The germline V gene has CDR1 LNHDA and CDR2 SQIVND (reference sequence). The CDR3 is made up of 16 amino acids. For the CDR3, the DNA is TGTGCCAGTTGTCTTGGGACAGGGGGCCGAAATCAGCCCCAGCATTTT. Protein sequence: CASCLGTGGRNQPQHF. Full variable domain (rest looked up from reference TRBV19 and TRBJ1-5): DGGITQSPKYLFRKEGQNVTLSCEQNLNHDAMYWYRQDPGQGLRLIYYSQIVNDFQKGDIAEGYSVSREKKESFPLTVTSAQKNPTAFYLCASCLGTGGRNQPQHFGDGTRLSIL.

V is TRBV5-1 and J is TRBJ2-1; D is unresolved. Germline V CDR1 and CDR2: SGHRS, YFSETQ. This CDR3 region has 13 residues. The V end lost 3 bases, the J end lost 5 bases, and 9 bases lay between the germline ends. The CDR3 DNA reads as TGCGCCAGCAGCTCCACGTCAGACAATGAGCAGTTCTTC. Translation gives CASSSTSDNEQFF.

The gene calls are TRBV7-3 and TRBJ2-1; D ambiguous. Germline-derived CDR1 and CDR2 are SGHTA and FQGTGA. Trimming cost V 2 bases and J 6 bases, with 11 bases left between them. CDR3 length: 14 residues. In nucleotides, the CDR3 is TGTGCCAGCAGCTTAGAGAGTTACAGCAATGAGCAGTTCTTC. Translated, it gives CASSLESYSNEQFF.

This chain uses TRBV13 with TRBJ2-1; TRBD2 aligns across 14 bases. The germline V gene has CDR1 PRHDT and CDR2 FYEKMQ (reference sequence). This CDR3 is built from 16 residues. V shed 3 bases and J 3 bases; nucleotides not matched to a gene: 1. In DNA form, the CDR3 reads TGTGCCAGCAGCTTTGGGACTAGCGGGAGCTACAATGAGCAGTTCTTC. It yields the protein CASSFGTSGSYNEQFF.

As concerns this clone: The junction differs from germline at one of its ends, possibly a read error. The chain is built from TRBV2 and TRBJ1-6; D remains ambiguous. CDR1 and CDR2 (germline): SNHLY, FYNNEI. This CDR3 comprises 13 residues. CDR3 nucleotide sequence: TGTGCGAGCAGTGAGGGCACGAATTCACCCCTCCACTTT. This encodes CASSEGTNSPLHF.

The J gene is TRBJ2-2, the V gene TRBV6-5; TRBD1 matches at 7 bases. Trimming cost V 6 bases and J 7 bases; bases outside gene matches: 11. This CDR3 spans 15 amino acids. CDR1 and CDR2 (germline): MNHEY, SVGAGI. DNA of the CDR3: TGTGCCAGCAGCTTCAGCGACGACAGGGACGGGGAGCTGTTTTTT. It encodes CASSFSDDRDGELFF.

A few counts support this clone. The chain recombines TRBV25-1 with TRBJ2-7; 7 bases fit TRBD1. The germline CDR1 and CDR2 sequences are MGHDK and SYGVNS. The junction had 11 bases not matched to a gene; V was cut back by 5 bases and J by 4 bases. The CDR3 is 15 residues long. This CDR3 is CASSTGPSGGYEQYF. The CDR3 nucleotides are TGTGCCAGCAGTACCGGACCTTCAGGGGGTTACGAGCAGTACTTC.

The chain employs TRBV5-4 and TRBJ1-2, with 8 bases identical to TRBD1. Per germline, CDR1 SGHNT and CDR2 YYREEE (reference sequence). CDR3 size: 15 residues. After removal of 4 bases from V and 2 bases from J, the junction contained 7 bases not matched to a gene. The CDR3 is CASSGGQASNYGYTF. CDR3 nucleotide sequence: TGTGCCAGCAGCGGGGGACAGGCCTCGAACTATGGCTACACCTTC.

The chain uses TRBV28 and TRBJ2-3, with a weak D call TRBD1 (6 bases). Trimming removed 2 bases from V and 3 bases from J, with 9 bases in between. CDR1 and CDR2 from the germline V gene are MDHEN and SYDVKM. The CDR3 is made up of 14 amino acids. This chain's CDR3 is CASSLQGWTDTQYF. The CDR3 nucleotides read TGTGCCAGCAGTTTACAGGGGTGGACAGATACGCAGTATTTT.

This CDR3 is CASSQDRQGAYEQYF. The DNA for the CDR3 is TGCGCCAGCAGCCAAGATAGGCAGGGGGCCTACGAGCAGTACTTC. The rearrangement links TRBV4-1 to TRBJ2-7; TRBD1 agrees at 7 bases. There are 15 residues in the CDR3. V lost 0 bases and J lost 2; bases outside the gene matches: 4. Germline assignment: CDR1 MGHRA and CDR2 YSYEKL.

In its sample, this clone was seen once. This chain links TRBV30 with TRBJ2-7, with D unclear. Trimming pared 1 base from V and 0 bases from J, leaving 4 bases between. Germline CDR1 is GTSNPN and CDR2 is SVGIG (reference sequence). CDR3 length: 12 amino acids. Here the CDR3 reads CAWSDSSYEQYF. The CDR3 nucleotides read TGTGCCTGGAGTGACAGCTCCTACGAGCAGTACTTC.

This chain joins TRBV7-3 and TRBJ2-1; 10 positions match TRBD1. The CDR3 is made up of 13 amino acids. The V gene's germline CDR1 is SGHTA and CDR2 FQGTGA. V gave up 4 bases and J gave up 7 bases; unmatched junction bases: 1. The CDR3 protein is CASSWTGGNEQFF. The CDR3 nucleotides read TGTGCCAGCAGCTGGACAGGGGGTAATGAGCAGTTCTTC.

The rearrangement joins TRBV4-1 to TRBJ2-3; D is undetermined. Trimming removed 0 bases from V and 0 bases from J, with 7 bases in between. The germline V gene has CDR1 MGHRA and CDR2 YSYEKL. CDR3 size: 15 residues. The CDR3: CASSQESASTDTQYF. Here the CDR3 DNA reads TGCGCCAGCAGCCAAGAGAGCGCCAGCACAGATACGCAGTATTTT.

The gene calls are TRBV7-9 and TRBJ1-2; tentatively, D is TRBD1 (5 bases). CDR1 SEHNR and CDR2 FQNEAQ come from the germline V gene (reference sequence). Trimming took 4 bases from V and 7 from J, leaving 13 bases between them. The CDR3 has 13 residues. CDR3 nucleotide sequence: TGTGCCAGCAGCTCCGTGGGGGGGATTGGCTACACCTTC. This encodes CASSSVGGIGYTF.

This chain connects TRBV30 to TRBJ1-2, with a possible D match to TRBD1 (6 bases). CDR3 length equals 13 residues. V gave up 3 bases and J gave up 5 bases, with 13 bases separating them. Germline V CDR1 and CDR2: GTSNPN, SVGIG (reference sequence). CDR3 region: CAWSPGHFYGYTF. CDR3 nucleotide sequence: TGTGCCTGGAGCCCGGGACATTTTTATGGCTACACCTTC. The whole variable domain, filled in from reference TRBV30 and TRBJ1-2, reads SQTIHQWPATLVQPVGSPLSLECTVEGTSNPNLYWYRQAAGRGLQLLFYSVGIGQISSEVPQNLSASRPQDRQFILSSKKLLLSDSGFYLCAWSPGHFYGYTFGSGTRLTVV.

This rearrangement joins TRBV27 to TRBJ1-6, with D possibly being TRBD1 (5 bases). V gave up 5 bases and J gave up 10 bases, with 12 bases separating them. There are 13 residues in the CDR3. CDR1 and CDR2 (germline): MNHEY, SMNVEV (reference sequence). The CDR3 here is CASSLVAGSPLHF. Written as DNA, the CDR3 is TGTGCCAGCAGTCTGGTAGCAGGGTCACCCCTCCACTTT.